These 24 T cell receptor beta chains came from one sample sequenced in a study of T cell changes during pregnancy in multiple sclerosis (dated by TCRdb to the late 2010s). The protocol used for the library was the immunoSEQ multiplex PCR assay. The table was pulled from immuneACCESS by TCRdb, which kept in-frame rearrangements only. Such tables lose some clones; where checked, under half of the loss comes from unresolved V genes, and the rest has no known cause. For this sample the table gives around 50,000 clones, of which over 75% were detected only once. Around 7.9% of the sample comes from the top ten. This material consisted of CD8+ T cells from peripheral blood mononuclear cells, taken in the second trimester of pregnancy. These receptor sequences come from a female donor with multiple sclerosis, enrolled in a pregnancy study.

Written as DNA, the CDR3 is TGTGCCAGCAGCACCGGGACTAGCGACTTGGATGAGCAGTTCTTC. Translation: CASSTGTSDLDEQFF. The chain links TRBV11-3 to TRBJ2-1, with TRBD2 matching over 10 bases. With 5 bases clipped from V and 8 bases from J, the junction kept 9 bases outside the gene matches. The germline CDR1 and CDR2 sequences are SGHNT and YENEEA. CDR3 length: 15 amino acids.

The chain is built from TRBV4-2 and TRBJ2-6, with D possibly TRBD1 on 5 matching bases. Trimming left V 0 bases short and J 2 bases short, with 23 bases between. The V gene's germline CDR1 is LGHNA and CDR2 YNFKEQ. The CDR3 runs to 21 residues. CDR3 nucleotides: TGTGCCAGCAGCCAAGACGTTTTGCGGCAGGGTTTTGTCACTGGGGCCAACGTCCTGACTTTC. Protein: CASSQDVLRQGFVTGANVLTF.

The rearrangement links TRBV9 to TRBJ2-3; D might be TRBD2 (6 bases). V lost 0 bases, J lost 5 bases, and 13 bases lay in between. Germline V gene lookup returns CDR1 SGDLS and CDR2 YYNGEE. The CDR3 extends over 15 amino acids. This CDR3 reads CASSVERGGKDTQYF. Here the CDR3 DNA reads TGTGCCAGCAGCGTAGAAAGGGGAGGTAAAGATACGCAGTATTTT.

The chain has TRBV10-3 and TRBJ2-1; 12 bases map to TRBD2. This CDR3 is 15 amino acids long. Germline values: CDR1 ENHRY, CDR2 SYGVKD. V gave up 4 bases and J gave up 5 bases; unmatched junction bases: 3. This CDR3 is CAISGSSGGDNEQFF. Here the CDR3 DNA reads TGTGCCATCAGTGGCTCTAGCGGGGGGGACAATGAGCAGTTCTTC.

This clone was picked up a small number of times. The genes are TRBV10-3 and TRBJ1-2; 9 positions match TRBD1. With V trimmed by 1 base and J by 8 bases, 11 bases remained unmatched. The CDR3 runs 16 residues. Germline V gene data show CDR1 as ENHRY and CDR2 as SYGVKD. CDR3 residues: CAISELTGGAGEGYTF. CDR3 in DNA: TGTGCCATCAGTGAGTTAACAGGGGGCGCAGGAGAGGGCTACACCTTC.

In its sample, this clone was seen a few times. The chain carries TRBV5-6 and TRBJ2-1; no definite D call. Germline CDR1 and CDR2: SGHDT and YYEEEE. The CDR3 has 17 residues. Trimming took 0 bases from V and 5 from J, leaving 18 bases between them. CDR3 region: CASSLGQQVPLNNEQFF. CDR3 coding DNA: TGTGCCAGCAGCTTGGGGCAGCAGGTACCCTTAAACAATGAGCAGTTCTTC.

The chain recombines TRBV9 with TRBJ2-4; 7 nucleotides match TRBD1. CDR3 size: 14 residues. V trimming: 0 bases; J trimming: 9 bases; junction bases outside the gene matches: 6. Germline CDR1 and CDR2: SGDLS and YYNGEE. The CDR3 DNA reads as TGTGCCAGCAGCGTAGGAGAACAGGGGAGCATTCAGTACTTC. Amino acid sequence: CASSVGEQGSIQYF.

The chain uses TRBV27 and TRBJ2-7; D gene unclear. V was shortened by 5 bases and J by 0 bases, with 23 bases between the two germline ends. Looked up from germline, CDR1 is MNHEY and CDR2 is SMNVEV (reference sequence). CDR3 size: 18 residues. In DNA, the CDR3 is TGTGCCAGCAGTCTACGTTTGATAACAGTCTCCTCCTCCTACGAGCAGTACTTC. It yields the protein CASSLRLITVSSSYEQYF.

The CDR3 coding sequence is TGTGCCACCAGCAGAGAGTTACAGGACATCATCTACAATGAGCAGTTCTTC. This codes for CATSRELQDIIYNEQFF. The chain recombines TRBV15 with TRBJ2-1; D is perhaps TRBD1 (5 bases). The CDR3 totals 17 residues. The germline V and J ends were trimmed by 0 bases and 3 bases, with 15 bases remaining between them. The germline gives CDR1 LNHNV, CDR2 YYDKDF (reference sequence).

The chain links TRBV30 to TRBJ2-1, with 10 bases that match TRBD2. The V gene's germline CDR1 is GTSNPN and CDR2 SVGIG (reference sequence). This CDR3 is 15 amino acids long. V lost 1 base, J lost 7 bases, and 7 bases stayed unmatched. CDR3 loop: CAWSELAGAGNEQFF. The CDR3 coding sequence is TGTGCCTGGAGTGAGCTAGCGGGAGCGGGGAATGAGCAGTTCTTC.

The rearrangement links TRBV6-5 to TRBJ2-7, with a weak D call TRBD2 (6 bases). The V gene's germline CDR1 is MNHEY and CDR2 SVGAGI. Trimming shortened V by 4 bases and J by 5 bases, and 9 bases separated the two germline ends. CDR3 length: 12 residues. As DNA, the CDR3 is TGTGCCAGCAGTTTCGGAGGGAACGAGCAGTACTTC. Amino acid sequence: CASSFGGNEQYF.

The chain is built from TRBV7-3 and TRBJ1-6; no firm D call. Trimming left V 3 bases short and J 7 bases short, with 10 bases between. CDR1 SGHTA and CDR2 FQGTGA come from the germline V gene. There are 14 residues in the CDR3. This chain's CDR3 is CASSFGGGNSPLHF. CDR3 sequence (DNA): TGTGCCAGCAGCTTTGGTGGCGGGAATTCACCCCTCCACTTT.

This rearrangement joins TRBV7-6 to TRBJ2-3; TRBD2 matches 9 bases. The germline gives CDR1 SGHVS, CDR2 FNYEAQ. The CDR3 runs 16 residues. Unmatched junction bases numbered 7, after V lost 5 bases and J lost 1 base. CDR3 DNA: TGTGCCAGCAGCCTCACTAGCGGGCAAGGCACAGATACGCAGTATTTT. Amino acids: CASSLTSGQGTDTQYF.

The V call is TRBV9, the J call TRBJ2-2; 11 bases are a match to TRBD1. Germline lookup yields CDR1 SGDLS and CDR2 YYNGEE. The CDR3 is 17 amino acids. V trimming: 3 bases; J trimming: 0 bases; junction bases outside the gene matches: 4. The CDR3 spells CASSAPGQGANTGELFF. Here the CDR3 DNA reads TGTGCCAGCAGCGCACCGGGACAGGGGGCGAACACCGGGGAGCTGTTTTTT.

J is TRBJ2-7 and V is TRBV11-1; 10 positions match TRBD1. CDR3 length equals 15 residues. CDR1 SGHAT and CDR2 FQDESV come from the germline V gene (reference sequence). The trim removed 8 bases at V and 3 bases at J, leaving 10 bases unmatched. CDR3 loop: CASRGAGQGIYEQYF. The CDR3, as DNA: TGTGCCAGCCGCGGGGCGGGACAGGGGATCTACGAGCAGTACTTC.

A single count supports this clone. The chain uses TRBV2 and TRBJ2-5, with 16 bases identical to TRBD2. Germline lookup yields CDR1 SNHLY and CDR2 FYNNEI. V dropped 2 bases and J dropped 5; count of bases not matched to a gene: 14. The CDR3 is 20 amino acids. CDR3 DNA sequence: TGTGCCAGCAGTGAATGGGGATTTGGGACTAGCGGGGGGGTAAGGGAGACCCAGTACTTC. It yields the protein CASSEWGFGTSGGVRETQYF. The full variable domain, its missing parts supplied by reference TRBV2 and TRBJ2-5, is EPEVTQTPSHQVTQMGQEVILRCVPISNHLYFYWYRQILGQKVEFLVSFYNNEISEKSEIFDDQFSVERPDGSNFTLKIRSTKLEDSAMYFCASSEWGFGTSGGVRETQYFGPGTRLLVL.

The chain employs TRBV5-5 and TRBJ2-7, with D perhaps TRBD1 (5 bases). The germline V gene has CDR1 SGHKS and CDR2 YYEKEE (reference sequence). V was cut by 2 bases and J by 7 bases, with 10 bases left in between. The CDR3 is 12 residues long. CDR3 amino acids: CASSFSGWEQYF. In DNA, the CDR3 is TGTGCCAGCAGCTTCTCAGGGTGGGAGCAGTACTTC.

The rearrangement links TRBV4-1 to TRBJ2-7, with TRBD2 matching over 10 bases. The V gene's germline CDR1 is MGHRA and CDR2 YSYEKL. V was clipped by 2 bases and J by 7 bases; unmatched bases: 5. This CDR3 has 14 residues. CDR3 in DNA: TGCGCCAGCAGCCAAATAGCGGGGGGTGGGGAGCAGTACTTC. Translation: CASSQIAGGGEQYF.

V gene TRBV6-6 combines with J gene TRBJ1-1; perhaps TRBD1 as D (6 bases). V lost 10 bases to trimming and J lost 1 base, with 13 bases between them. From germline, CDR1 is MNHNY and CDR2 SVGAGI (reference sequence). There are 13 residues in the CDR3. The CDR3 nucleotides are TGTGCCACATTCCTGGGGGCGAACACTGAAGCTTTCTTT. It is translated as CATFLGANTEAFF.

The CDR3 DNA sequence: TGTGCCAGCAGTTCCCCCGGGACAGGGTATCAGCCCCAGCATTTT. Its protein is CASSSPGTGYQPQHF. This chain connects TRBV6-5 to TRBJ1-5; 9 bases map to TRBD1. Per germline, CDR1 MNHEY and CDR2 SVGAGI. The ends lost 4 bases at V and 5 bases at J; junction bases unmatched: 6. The length of the CDR3 is 15 residues.

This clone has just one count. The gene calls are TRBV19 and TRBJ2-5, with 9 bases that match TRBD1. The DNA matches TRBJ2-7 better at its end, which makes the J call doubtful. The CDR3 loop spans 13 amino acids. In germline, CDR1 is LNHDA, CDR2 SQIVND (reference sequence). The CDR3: CASIGGQGYEQYF. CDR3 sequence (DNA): TGTGCCAGTATAGGCGGACAGGGGTACGAGCAGTACTTC.

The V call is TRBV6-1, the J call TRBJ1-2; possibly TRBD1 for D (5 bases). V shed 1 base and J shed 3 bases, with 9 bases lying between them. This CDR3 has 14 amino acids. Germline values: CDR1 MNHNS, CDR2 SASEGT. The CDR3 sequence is CASSEVQGDYGYTF. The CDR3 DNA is TGTGCCAGCAGTGAAGTTCAAGGGGACTATGGCTACACCTTC.

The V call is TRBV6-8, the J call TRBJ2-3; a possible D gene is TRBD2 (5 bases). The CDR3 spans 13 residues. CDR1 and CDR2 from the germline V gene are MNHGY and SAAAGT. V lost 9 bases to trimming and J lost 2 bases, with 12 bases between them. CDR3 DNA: TGTGCCAGTAGAGGGAAGAACACAGATACGCAGTATTTT. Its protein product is CASRGKNTDTQYF.

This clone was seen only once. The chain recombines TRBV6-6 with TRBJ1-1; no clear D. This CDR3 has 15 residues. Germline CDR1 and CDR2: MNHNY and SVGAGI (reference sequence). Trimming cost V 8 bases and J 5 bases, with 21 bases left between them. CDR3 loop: CASVKLAGRGTEAFF. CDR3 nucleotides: TGTGCCAGCGTCAAACTGGCGGGGAGAGGAACTGAAGCTTTCTTT.